The entry below describes one T cell receptor beta chain. The sample belongs to a study of cytomegalovirus exposure and HLA in healthy donors. The V gene lost 5 bases and the J gene lost 4 bases, with 9 bases spanning the gap. Germline lookup yields CDR1 SGHRS and CDR2 YFSETQ. The CDR3 has 12 amino acids. In the PCR, 60 Vbeta and 13 Jbeta primers were used. Profiling relied on immunoSEQ multiplex PCR, and the TCRdb table lists in-frame clones only, not all of them. The sample has approximately 190,000 clones, roughly 84% seen once. The sequenced sample was PBMCs. This TCR was sampled from a boy younger than 18 in good health and CMV-seronegative. The V call is TRBV5-1, the J call TRBJ1-1, with a tentative D call TRBD1 (5 bases). The CDR3 DNA sequence: TGCGCCAGCAGTGGGGGGGGCACTGAAGCTTTCTTT. Protein: CASSGGGTEAFF. The whole variable domain, filled in from reference TRBV5-1 and TRBJ1-1, reads KAGVTQTPRYLIKTRGQQVTLSCSPISGHRSVSWYQQTPGQGLQFLFEYFSETQRNKGNFPGRFSGRQFSNSRSEMNVSTLELGDSALYLCASSGGGTEAFFGQGTRLTVV.